The 14 T cell receptor beta chains in this list originate from one sample, sequenced in a study of blood T cell repertoires in COVID-19. Clones were read by immunoSEQ multiplex PCR, and TCRdb kept only the in-frame ones, dropping some. The table lists about 23,000 clones, approximately 83% of them singletons. Sequenced sample: peripheral blood. The receptors stem from a man in his 70s with acute or convalescent COVID-19.

This clone was picked up one time. V and J are TRBV5-1 and TRBJ1-1, with TRBD1 as a possible D gene (5 bases). The V gene's germline CDR1 is SGHRS and CDR2 YFSETQ. The CDR3 is 13 amino acids. Trimming shortened V by 5 bases and J by 5 bases, and 13 bases separated the two germline ends. The CDR3 reads CASSLDKGTEAFF. CDR3 DNA: TGCGCCAGCAGTCTGGACAAGGGGACTGAAGCTTTCTTT.

This clone was counted a few times. The gene calls are TRBV15 and TRBJ2-4, with TRBD2 as a possible D gene (6 bases). The germline V and J ends were trimmed by 0 bases and 3 bases, with 9 bases remaining between them. This CDR3 comprises 15 residues. In germline, CDR1 is LNHNV, CDR2 YYDKDF (reference sequence). The CDR3: CATSREGDFKNIQYF. As DNA, the CDR3 is TGTGCCACCAGCAGAGAAGGGGACTTCAAAAACATTCAGTACTTC. The full variable domain, rest sourced from reference TRBV15 and TRBJ2-4, is DAMVIQNPRYQVTQFGKPVTLSCSQTLNHNVMYWYQQKSSQAPKLLFHYYDKDFNNEADTPDNFQSRRPNTSFCFLDIRSPGLGDTAMYLCATSREGDFKNIQYFGAGTRLSVL.

The V and J genes are TRBV7-9 and TRBJ1-1, with TRBD1 as a possible D gene (5 bases). Trimming pared 3 bases from V and 1 base from J, leaving 12 bases between. The germline CDR1 and CDR2 sequences are SEHNR and FQNEAQ (reference sequence). The CDR3 has 15 amino acids. The CDR3 here is CASSLDTLPNTEAFF. In nucleotides, the CDR3 is TGTGCCAGCAGCTTGGACACCTTACCGAACACTGAAGCTTTCTTT.

This chain connects TRBV2 to TRBJ1-6; D remains ambiguous. The germline V gene has CDR1 SNHLY and CDR2 FYNNEI. The CDR3 length is 16 residues. V was clipped by 2 bases and J by 7 bases, with 15 bases between them. DNA of the CDR3: TGTGCCAGCAGTGAAAGGTCTAGCGATTCCAATTCACCCCTCCACTTT. Amino acids: CASSERSSDSNSPLHF.

The chain employs TRBV19 and TRBJ1-2; the D gene is possibly TRBD1 (6 bases). Germline-derived CDR1 and CDR2 are LNHDA and SQIVND (reference sequence). The CDR3 loop spans 13 amino acids. Deletions cut 3 bases from V and 4 bases from J, with 9 bases between. CDR3 loop: CASSIRDTYGYTF. DNA for the CDR3: TGTGCCAGTAGTATCCGGGACACCTATGGCTACACCTTC.

The table lists this clone with a few counts. V gene TRBV7-8 combines with J gene TRBJ1-3; 8 bases match TRBD1. This CDR3 region has 17 residues. Germline V CDR1 and CDR2: SGHVS, FQNEAQ. Losses at the gene ends were 5 bases for V and 1 base for J; bases not matched to a gene: 10. The CDR3: CASSPVRTGLSGNTIYF. The CDR3 coding sequence is TGTGCCAGCAGCCCGGTCCGGACAGGGCTATCTGGAAACACCATATATTTT.

This chain uses TRBV7-9 with TRBJ1-3; D gene ambiguous. This CDR3 is built from 15 residues. Germline CDR1 reads SEHNR; CDR2 reads FQNEAQ (reference sequence). Trimming cost V 5 bases and J 4 bases, with 15 bases left between them. CDR3 DNA sequence: TGTGCCAGCAGCGTCGACAAAACTTCGGGAAACACCATATATTTT. Residues: CASSVDKTSGNTIYF.

The chain links TRBV9 to TRBJ2-1; the D is unclear. The V end lost 1 base, the J end lost 2 bases, and 4 bases lay between the germline ends. The CDR3 covers 13 residues. The germline V gene encodes CDR1 SGDLS and CDR2 YYNGEE. The CDR3: CASSVRAYNEQFF. The CDR3 DNA reads as TGTGCCAGCAGCGTACGAGCCTACAATGAGCAGTTCTTC.

The chain joins TRBV19 to TRBJ1-6; D gene unclear. Between the trimmed V and J ends, which lost 3 bases and 8 bases, there was a span of 17 bases. Germline CDR1 LNHDA, CDR2 SQIVND (reference sequence). The CDR3 consists of 16 residues. The CDR3 DNA reads TGTGCCAGTAGTATGTATGTCAACTTGCGCGATTCACCCCTCCACTTT. The encoded protein is CASSMYVNLRDSPLHF. The whole variable domain, remainder taken from reference TRBV19 and TRBJ1-6, is DGGITQSPKYLFRKEGQNVTLSCEQNLNHDAMYWYRQDPGQGLRLIYYSQIVNDFQKGDIAEGYSVSREKKESFPLTVTSAQKNPTAFYLCASSMYVNLRDSPLHFGNGTRLTVT.

The chain is built from TRBV3-1 (or the pseudogene TRBV3-2) and TRBJ1-1; unclear D gene. V shed 0 bases and J shed 11 bases, with 16 bases lying between them. From germline, CDR1 is LGHDT and CDR2 YNNKEL (reference sequence). The CDR3 spans 14 residues. For the CDR3, the DNA is TGTGCCAGCAGCCAAGATCAGAGAGGGCCTGCGGCTTTCTTT. It codes for CASSQDQRGPAAFF.

The chain carries TRBV25-1 and TRBJ1-4; D unresolved. Germline V gene lookup returns CDR1 MGHDK and CDR2 SYGVNS. The CDR3 loop spans 15 amino acids. Trimming left V 3 bases short and J 2 bases short, with 10 bases between. CDR3 sequence (DNA): TGTGCCAGCAGTGACCCAGGTGTCACTAATGAAAAACTGTTTTTT. As protein: CASSDPGVTNEKLFF.

This chain connects TRBV19 to TRBJ1-5; D ambiguous. CDR1 LNHDA and CDR2 SQIVND come from the germline V gene (reference sequence). With 7 bases removed from V and 9 bases from J, the gap between germline ends came to 28 bases. The CDR3 is 17 residues long. This chain's CDR3 is CASNDDKGGGRGGPQHF. The DNA for the CDR3 is TGTGCCAGTAACGACGATAAAGGAGGTGGGCGAGGTGGGCCCCAGCATTTT.

The chain is built from TRBV6-4 and TRBJ1-1; D is unclear. The CDR3 has 13 residues. Germline CDR1 is MRHNA and CDR2 is SNTAGT. Trimming removed 3 bases at V and 0 bases at J, with 5 bases between. In nucleotides, the CDR3 is TGTGCCAGCAGTGAAAGCTTGAACACTGAAGCTTTCTTT. Translated, it gives CASSESLNTEAFF.

This chain links TRBV15 with TRBJ2-7; D possibly corresponds to TRBD1 (5 bases). V gave up 0 bases and J gave up 0 bases, with 12 bases separating them. In germline, CDR1 is LNHNV, CDR2 YYDKDF (reference sequence). The CDR3 consists of 16 residues. CDR3 loop: CATSRDQGPGSYEQYF. CDR3 DNA sequence: TGTGCCACCAGCAGAGATCAGGGCCCTGGCTCCTACGAGCAGTACTTC.